This is a list of T cell receptor beta chains from one sample in a study of identical twins. TCRdb used MiXCR to reprocess the 5' RACE reads, holding one entry per CDR3 protein. The repertoire holds hundreds of thousands of distinct CDR3 sequences, with around 6% as singletons. The material sequenced was naive T cells sorted from blood. Receptors originate from a man between 18 and 35 years old in good health. Each CDR3 is given with its conserved first and last residue. Fields, in order: J gene, clone size, D gene, V gene, CDR3 DNA, CDR3 protein. The D gene is left open where the match is weak. Rows may omit the clone size; those that give it use once, few, many or a size class.

TRBJ1-3	-	-	TRBV4-1	TGCGCCAGCAGCCAAGATCAGGGGCAGGGAAACACCATATATTTT	CASSQDQGQGNTIYF
TRBJ2-1	many	-	TRBV7-9	TGTGCCAGCAGCCGATGGGACAAGCAAAATGAGCAGTTCTTC	CASSRWDKQNEQFF
TRBJ2-7	many	TRBD2	TRBV11-2	TGTGCCAGCAGGCGGCTAGCGGACTCCTACGAGCAGTACTTC	CASRRLADSYEQYF
TRBJ2-3	few	-	TRBV20-1	TGCAGTGCTAGTGGTCGGCAGGGTAGCACAGATACGCAGTATTTT	CSASGRQGSTDTQYF
TRBJ1-6	many	-	TRBV29-1	TGCAGCGTGGCAGGGAATTCACCCCTCCACTTT	CSVAGNSPLHF
TRBJ1-2	-	-	TRBV19	TGTGCCAGTAGTCCCAGCCCAGAATCCTATGGCTACACCTTC	CASSPSPESYGYTF
TRBJ2-6	many	-	TRBV27	TGTGCCAGCACCAGGGCTGGGGCCAACGTCCTGACTTTC	CASTRAGANVLTF
TRBJ2-1	few	-	TRBV20-1	TGCAGTGCTAGCATCGGCAATGAGCAGTTCTTC	CSASIGNEQFF
TRBJ2-3	many	-	TRBV11-2	TGTGCCAGCAGCTTAGGAACGGGAGACACAGATACGCAGTATTTT	CASSLGTGDTDTQYF
TRBJ2-1	-	TRBD2	TRBV2	TGTGCCAGCAGTGACTCTAGCGGGGCCGCCCATGAGCAGTTCTTC	CASSDSSGAAHEQFF
TRBJ2-3	-	-	TRBV11-2	TGTGCCAGCAGCCTGAGTGACGGGGCAGATACGCAGTATTTT	CASSLSDGADTQYF
TRBJ2-7	few	TRBD2	TRBV7-9	TGTGCCAGCAGCTTAAATTCCGGGACTAGCGACGAGCAGTACTTC	CASSLNSGTSDEQYF
TRBJ1-5	-	-	TRBV6-1	TGTGCCAGCAGTACCCGGGAGAATCAGCCCCAGCATTTT	CASSTRENQPQHF
TRBJ2-1	many	-	TRBV27	TGTGCCAGTGGTCCGGGGACTGAGCAGTTCTTC	CASGPGTEQFF
TRBJ2-1	many	-	TRBV29-1	TGCAGCGTTGAAGATACAGGGCAGAATGAGCAGTTCTTC	CSVEDTGQNEQFF
TRBJ2-1	-	TRBD2	TRBV5-1	TGCGCCAGCAGCTTGGGGCTAGCGGGAGGGCTCTTCTACAATGAGCAGTTCTTC	CASSLGLAGGLFYNEQFF
TRBJ1-3	many	TRBD1	TRBV7-6	TGTGCCAGCAGCTCGTCACCGGGACAGCGAAACACCATATATTTT	CASSSSPGQRNTIYF
TRBJ2-7	few	-	TRBV18	TGTGCCAGCTCGATTAAGGGTATCGCCTACGAGCAGTACTTC	CASSIKGIAYEQYF
TRBJ2-5	many	-	TRBV6-1	TGTGCCAGCAGCCCTTCGCTACAAGAGACCCAGTACTTC	CASSPSLQETQYF
TRBJ1-2	-	TRBD1	TRBV5-5	TGTGCCAGCACCCCCCCCGGACAGGGGGCTAGTGGCTACACCTTC	CASTPPGQGASGYTF
TRBJ2-1	few	-	TRBV15	TGTGCCACCAGCACGTCTCGGAATGAGCAGTTCTTC	CATSTSRNEQFF
TRBJ2-7	many	-	TRBV9	TGTGCCAGCAGCGCAAGGGACACCTCCTACGAGCAGTACTTC	CASSARDTSYEQYF
TRBJ2-4	many	TRBD2	TRBV13	TGTGCCAGCAGCGCCTCTAGCGGCGGAAACATTCAGTACTTC	CASSASSGGNIQYF
TRBJ1-1	many	TRBD1	TRBV6-5	TGTGCCAGCAGTTACAAGGGGGCGAACACTGAAGCTTTCTTT	CASSYKGANTEAFF
TRBJ2-5	many	-	TRBV5-1	TGCGCCAGCAGCAGGCTGACTGAGAACCAAGAGACCCAGTACTTC	CASSRLTENQETQYF
TRBJ2-3	many	-	TRBV5-1	TGCGCCAGCAGCCCAGACTCCACAGATACGCAGTATTTT	CASSPDSTDTQYF
TRBJ1-1	many	-	TRBV7-2	TGTGCCAGCAGCTTAAGGGTTATGAACACTGAAGCTTTCTTT	CASSLRVMNTEAFF
TRBJ2-1	few	TRBD1	TRBV7-9	TGTGCCAGCAGTCAAGAAGGGACAGGGAAGCAGTTCTTC	CASSQEGTGKQFF
TRBJ2-1	many	-	TRBV6-5	TGTGCCAGCAGTTACTCGATTGGCTCTTGGGGCTCCAAACGGAATGAGCAGTTCTTC	CASSYSIGSWGSKRNEQFF
TRBJ2-5	many	TRBD2	TRBV6-1	TGTGCCAGCAGCGCTGCTAGCGGAAAGTACCAAGAGACCCAGTACTTC	CASSAASGKYQETQYF
TRBJ2-7	few	-	TRBV6-5	TGTGCCAGCAGTTCTCCGACTTACGAGCAGTACTTC	CASSSPTYEQYF
TRBJ2-5	many	-	TRBV29-1	TGCAGCGTTGATCCGGGTGCCAAAGGTCAAGAGACCCAGTACTTC	CSVDPGAKGQETQYF
TRBJ1-6	many	TRBD1	TRBV25-1	TGTGCCACCTCCGGGACAGGGGGCTCACCCCTCCACTTT	CATSGTGGSPLHF
TRBJ2-7	many	-	TRBV15	TGTGCCACCAGCAGAGATCTGAATAGACCCGAGGGGGAGCAGTACTTC	CATSRDLNRPEGEQYF
TRBJ2-7	many	TRBD2	TRBV5-1	TGCGCCAGCAGTTCCGTAGCGGGAGAGCGGGACGAGCAGTACTTC	CASSSVAGERDEQYF
TRBJ1-1	few	-	TRBV11-2	TGTGCCAGCAGCTTGGTTCGGACTGAAGCTTTCTTT	CASSLVRTEAFF
TRBJ1-2	-	TRBD1	TRBV7-6	TGTGCCAGCAGCAAGGACAGGGACTATGGCTACACCTTC	CASSKDRDYGYTF
TRBJ1-6	-	-	TRBV30	TGTGCCTGGAGTAGGGAACGGAGCTCCTATAATTCACCCCTCCACTTT	CAWSRERSSYNSPLHF
TRBJ2-7	many	TRBD1	TRBV9	TGTGCCAGCAGCGTAGGGGGACAGTCCGCCCTCGAGCAGTACTTC	CASSVGGQSALEQYF
TRBJ2-2	few	TRBD2	TRBV9	TGTGCCAGCAGCGGACAAGGGACTAGCGGGAGGGCCTCGAACACCGGGGAGCTGTTTTTT	CASSGQGTSGRASNTGELFF
TRBJ1-2	many	-	TRBV5-6	TGTGCCAGCAGCTCACAAACAATCTATGGCTACACCTTC	CASSSQTIYGYTF
TRBJ2-1	many	TRBD2	TRBV7-9	TGTGCCAGCAGCCAGGTCCGGACTAGCTCCTACAATGAGCAGTTCTTC	CASSQVRTSSYNEQFF
TRBJ2-1	many	-	TRBV5-1	TGCGCCAGCAGCGTCGACCCGGGGAATGAGCAGTTCTTC	CASSVDPGNEQFF
TRBJ1-2	-	TRBD1	TRBV7-9	TGTGCCAGCAGCTCTCCCCGGACAGGGGGGGACTATGGCTACACCTTC	CASSSPRTGGDYGYTF
TRBJ1-1	many	-	TRBV6-4	TGTGCCAGCAGGGACAGTGTGAACACTGAAGCTTTCTTT	CASRDSVNTEAFF
TRBJ2-1	many	TRBD2	TRBV10-3	TGTGCCAGCTCGGGTCTAGCGGCTACCTACAATGAGCAGTTCTTC	CASSGLAATYNEQFF
TRBJ2-1	many	-	TRBV4-2	TGTGCCAGCAGCGAGGACTTCTTATACAATGAGCAGTTCTTC	CASSEDFLYNEQFF